The rows below give T cell receptor beta chains drawn from one sample of a study of shared clonotypes between healthy human individuals. Sequencing used immunoSEQ multiplex PCR; TCRdb keeps in-frame clones, though not all of them. The repertoire includes roughly 2 million clones, less than 95% of them detected once, and 1.1% sits in the top ten. Sequenced input: naive CD8+ T cells sorted from blood. The receptors derive from a young man in good health. Both conserved end residues are trimmed from each CDR3. The order of the fields is clone size, V gene, J gene, CDR3 protein. Some rows have no size entry. The others give once, few or many, or a class for an expanded clone.

NA	TRBV6-6	TRBJ2-3	ASSYPSTDTQY
NA	TRBV7-7	TRBJ2-2	ASSDTPFQWETNTGELF
NA	TRBV6-1	TRBJ1-4	ASIGYDRPRLF
NA	TRBV5-1	TRBJ2-7	ASRVSQDSSYEQY
NA	TRBV6-6	TRBJ1-6	ASSYGQGVGNSPLH
NA	TRBV6-5	TRBJ1-2	ASSSGPRDGYT
few	TRBV9	TRBJ1-2	ASSVGPETYGYT
few	TRBV5-1	TRBJ2-3	ASSSTPSTDTQY
once	TRBV9	TRBJ1-2	ASSVTGGDYGYT
NA	TRBV9	TRBJ2-3	ASSVEAGEDTQY
NA	TRBV10-2	TRBJ2-1	ASSDLVLTGTSYNEQF
NA	TRBV9	TRBJ2-3	ATRPSAGDTQY
NA	TRBV11-2	TRBJ2-1	ASSTRTGAYNEQF
NA	TRBV6-6	TRBJ2-7	ASSDTLLGEQY
once	TRBV29-1	TRBJ2-7	SALRGSYEQY
NA	TRBV9	TRBJ2-7	ASSVPGETPYEQY
few	TRBV6-5	TRBJ1-2	ASSPTRGNGYT
NA	TRBV6-1	TRBJ2-5	ASSESGTSWETQY
NA	TRBV27	TRBJ1-1	ASRLIQGIEAF
NA	TRBV11-2	TRBJ2-7	ASSVAGAPISYEQY
NA	TRBV19	TRBJ1-5	ASSIVWDRGSHQPQH
NA	TRBV4-1	TRBJ2-5	ASSMGGALGRDQETQY
NA	TRBV11-2	TRBJ1-2	ASSSSGARTAFLYGYT
NA	TRBV4-1	TRBJ2-3	ASSQDHLLGTSDEGTDTQY
NA	TRBV6-4	TRBJ2-3	ASSLLAGGTDTQY
NA	TRBV7-9	TRBJ1-1	ASSSAGVEAF
NA	TRBV11-2	TRBJ2-7	ASSPRGGDYEQY
NA	TRBV5-8	TRBJ1-5	ASSLSKEPQPQH
NA	TRBV7-9	TRBJ1-2	ASSPGTADDYGYT
NA	TRBV13	TRBJ2-7	ASGPRQFGSYEQY
NA	TRBV7-9	TRBJ2-7	ASSLAGTFYEQY
NA	TRBV19	TRBJ1-1	ASSIGEGIITEAF
NA	TRBV27	TRBJ1-1	ASSAGQNTEAF